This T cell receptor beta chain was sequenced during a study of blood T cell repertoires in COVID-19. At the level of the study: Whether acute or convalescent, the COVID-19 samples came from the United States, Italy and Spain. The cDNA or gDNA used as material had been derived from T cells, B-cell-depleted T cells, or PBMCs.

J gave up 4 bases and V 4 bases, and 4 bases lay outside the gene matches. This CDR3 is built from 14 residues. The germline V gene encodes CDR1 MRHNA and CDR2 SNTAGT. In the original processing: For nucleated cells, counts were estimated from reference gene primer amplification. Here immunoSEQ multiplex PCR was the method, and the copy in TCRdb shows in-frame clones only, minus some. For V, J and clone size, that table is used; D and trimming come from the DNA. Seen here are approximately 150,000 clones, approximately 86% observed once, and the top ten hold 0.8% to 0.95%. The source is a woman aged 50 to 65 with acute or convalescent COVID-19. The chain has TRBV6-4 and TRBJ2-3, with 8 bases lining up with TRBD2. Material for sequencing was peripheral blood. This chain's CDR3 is CASSAGGGSDTQYF. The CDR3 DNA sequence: TGTGCCAGCAGTGCCGGGGGGGGGTCAGATACGCAGTATTTT.